These 28 T cell receptor beta chains share one sample of origin, sequenced in a study of blood T cell repertoires in COVID-19. Clones were read by immunoSEQ multiplex PCR, and TCRdb kept only the in-frame ones, dropping some. In the table there are roughly 250,000 clones, around 90% of which are singletons. The sequenced sample consisted of peripheral blood. The receptors were gathered from a woman in her forties who had recovered from COVID-19.

The chain recombines TRBV27 with TRBJ2-5; 9 positions match TRBD2. CDR1 is MNHEY and CDR2 is SMNVEV in the germline V gene (reference sequence). The CDR3 consists of 14 residues. V dropped 6 bases and J dropped 1; count of bases not matched to a gene: 3. The CDR3 protein is CASRPLAGQETQYF. The CDR3 DNA sequence: TGTGCCAGCAGGCCACTAGCGGGCCAAGAGACCCAGTACTTC.

CDR3 nucleotide sequence: TGTGCCAGCAGCTTTGCCCGGGGATTCTACAATGAGCAGTTCTTC. Translating it yields CASSFARGFYNEQFF. The chain recombines TRBV7-9 with TRBJ2-1, with TRBD2 as a possible D gene (5 bases). Germline assignment: CDR1 SEHNR and CDR2 FQNEAQ (reference sequence). CDR3 size: 15 residues. The ends were cut back, 3 bases at V and 3 bases at J, with 12 bases in the middle.

J is TRBJ1-1 and V is TRBV3-1 (or the pseudogene TRBV3-2); D possibly corresponds to TRBD1 (5 bases). Trimming stripped 4 bases from V and 1 base from J, with 10 bases between. CDR1 is LGHDT, CDR2 YNNKEL, per germline (reference sequence). The CDR3 runs to 14 residues. The CDR3 region has the DNA TGTGCCAGCAGCCCCGCGGGGCCGAACACTGAAGCTTTCTTT. This gives the protein CASSPAGPNTEAFF.

The chain carries TRBV12-3 or TRBV12-4 and TRBJ1-4; TRBD1 is a possible D gene (5 bases). This CDR3 comprises 13 residues. V lost 10 bases and J lost 7, with 16 bases in between. CDR3 region: CATSRGNGEKLFF. CDR3 DNA: TGTGCCACCTCCCGGGGGAACGGTGAAAAACTGTTTTTT.

This clone was picked up one time. V gene TRBV5-4 combines with J gene TRBJ1-2, with D maybe TRBD1 (5 bases). The germline V gene has CDR1 SGHNT and CDR2 YYREEE (reference sequence). The CDR3 is made up of 15 amino acids. V was cut by 3 bases and J by 4 bases, with 16 bases left in between. The CDR3 DNA sequence: TGTGCCAGCAGCTCCCGGGGGGGGGAAGGCTATGGCTACACCTTC. Translating gives CASSSRGGEGYGYTF.

This chain links TRBV5-6 with TRBJ2-7, with a possible D match to TRBD1 (6 bases). V shed 3 bases and J shed 0 bases, with 13 bases lying between them. Germline V gene sequence: CDR1 SGHDT, CDR2 YYEEEE. The CDR3 runs to 15 residues. The CDR3: CASSSRQALSYEQYF. Written as DNA, the CDR3 is TGTGCCAGCAGCTCCCGACAGGCCCTCTCCTACGAGCAGTACTTC.

This rearrangement joins TRBV7-9 to TRBJ2-6; TRBD1 is a possible D gene (5 bases). The V gene lost 2 bases and the J gene lost 0 bases, with 14 bases spanning the gap. This CDR3 spans 18 amino acids. CDR1 and CDR2 (germline): SEHNR, FQNEAQ (reference sequence). This chain's CDR3 is CASSLSARRDSGANVLTF. CDR3 coding DNA: TGTGCCAGCAGCTTATCGGCTCGCAGGGACTCTGGGGCCAACGTCCTGACTTTC.

J is TRBJ2-7 and V is TRBV9, with D perhaps TRBD2 (6 bases). The CDR3 is made up of 14 amino acids. Trimming shortened V by 0 bases and J by 2 bases, and 9 bases separated the two germline ends. Germline CDR1 is SGDLS and CDR2 is YYNGEE. The CDR3 reads CASSVGGGTYEQYF. The CDR3 region has the DNA TGTGCCAGCAGCGTAGGGGGCGGGACCTACGAGCAGTACTTC.

This chain joins TRBV4-1 and TRBJ2-1; 8 positions agree with TRBD2. Germline V gene sequence: CDR1 MGHRA, CDR2 YSYEKL. CDR3 length: 17 amino acids. Losses at the gene ends were 0 bases for V and 5 bases for J; bases not matched to a gene: 9. The CDR3 loop reads CASSQDRGREGNNEQFF. The CDR3 DNA follows: TGCGCCAGCAGCCAAGATCGTGGACGGGAGGGTAACAATGAGCAGTTCTTC.

With respect to this clone: The junction shows a germline mismatch at one end, possibly a read error. V and J are TRBV2 and TRBJ2-7; possibly TRBD1 for D (5 bases). Germline loops: CDR1 SNHLY, CDR2 FYNNEI. The CDR3 has 11 residues. CDR3 residues: CASSEGGPKIF. As DNA, the CDR3 is TGTGCCAGCAGTGAAGGGGGCCCCAAAATATTC.

This chain joins TRBV7-9 and TRBJ2-7; D is uncertain. The CDR3 runs 12 residues. V lost 4 bases and J lost 0, with 4 bases in between. CDR1 SEHNR and CDR2 FQNEAQ come from the germline V gene (reference sequence). CDR3 nucleotides: TGTGCCAGCAGCTACGGCTCCTACGAGCAGTACTTC. The encoded protein is CASSYGSYEQYF.

The chain combines TRBV6-2 or TRBV6-3 with TRBJ2-1; 8 bases agree with TRBD2. Looked up from germline, CDR1 is MNHEY and CDR2 is SVGEGT. The CDR3 sequence is 14 residues long. Germline trimming cut 6 bases from V and 5 bases from J; bases unmatched to any gene: 6. CDR3 protein: CASSHLAGHNEQFF. The CDR3 coding sequence is TGTGCCAGCAGCCATCTAGCGGGCCACAATGAGCAGTTCTTC.

The gene calls are TRBV5-1 and TRBJ2-3; 11 bases line up with TRBD2. The germline gives CDR1 SGHRS, CDR2 YFSETQ. The CDR3 totals 17 residues. The ends lost 0 bases at V and 6 bases at J; junction bases unmatched: 9. The CDR3 is CASSLGLAGGPSDTQYF. In DNA, the CDR3 is TGCGCCAGCAGCTTGGGGTTAGCGGGAGGGCCCTCGGATACGCAGTATTTT.

Worth noting for this clone: The same CDR3 arises from other DNA sequences in this sample as well. V usage is TRBV7-2 and J usage is TRBJ1-1; D remains ambiguous. Trimming removed 2 bases at V and 6 bases at J, with 10 bases between. The CDR3 sequence is 13 residues long. In germline, CDR1 is SGHTA, CDR2 FQGNSA. The chain's CDR3 is CASSLLTGAEAFF. The DNA of the CDR3 is TGTGCCAGCAGCTTATTGACGGGTGCTGAAGCTTTCTTT.

This chain connects TRBV20-1 to TRBJ2-1; D is ambiguous. Trimming took off 3 bases at V and 7 bases at J, with 19 bases between the two ends. The CDR3 has 15 residues. Germline-derived CDR1 and CDR2 are DFQATT and SNEGSKA (reference sequence). CDR3 protein: CSASLHGLPRNEQFF. In nucleotides, the CDR3 is TGCAGTGCTAGTTTGCACGGCTTACCGAGGAATGAGCAGTTCTTC.

J is TRBJ2-1 and V is TRBV18; 8 nucleotides align to TRBD2. The trim removed 1 base at V and 3 bases at J, leaving 2 bases unmatched. The CDR3 sequence is 15 residues long. Germline V CDR1 and CDR2: KGHSH, LQKENI. The CDR3 DNA reads as TGTGCCAGCTCACCACTAGCGGGGAACTACAATGAGCAGTTCTTC. This translates into CASSPLAGNYNEQFF.

The genes are TRBV30 and TRBJ2-1, with TRBD2 as a possible D gene (6 bases). V was shortened by 3 bases and J by 6 bases, with 18 bases between the two germline ends. The CDR3 has 15 residues. Germline CDR1 GTSNPN, CDR2 SVGIG (reference sequence). The CDR3 DNA follows: TGTGCCTGGAGCGCGACGAGGGAGGCCCCCAATGAGCAGTTCTTC. It is translated as CAWSATREAPNEQFF. The full variable domain, with the rest looked up from reference TRBV30 and TRBJ2-1, is SQTIHQWPATLVQPVGSPLSLECTVEGTSNPNLYWYRQAAGRGLQLLFYSVGIGQISSEVPQNLSASRPQDRQFILSSKKLLLSDSGFYLCAWSATREAPNEQFFGPGTRLTVL.

The CDR3 here is CASSRTGVAFF. The CDR3, as DNA: TGTGCCAGCAGCAGGACAGGGGTGGCTTTCTTT. The gene calls are TRBV12-3 or TRBV12-4 and TRBJ1-1, with TRBD1 matching over 9 bases. This CDR3 is 11 amino acids long. V trimming: 6 bases; J trimming: 11 bases; junction bases outside the gene matches: 4.

V is TRBV7-9 and J is TRBJ2-1, with D tentatively TRBD1 (7 bases). The CDR3 runs to 15 residues. Germline CDR1 is SEHNR and CDR2 is FQNEAQ (reference sequence). V was pared by 2 bases and J by 7 bases, with 15 bases between. CDR3 protein: CASSLPGAGGNEQFF. DNA for the CDR3: TGTGCCAGCAGCTTACCGGGGGCAGGGGGAAATGAGCAGTTCTTC. Combining the CDR3 with reference TRBV7-9 and TRBJ2-1 gives the whole variable domain DTGVSQNPRHKITKRGQNVTFRCDPISEHNRLYWYRQTLGQGPEFLTYFQNEAQLEKSRLLSDRFSAERPKGSFSTLEIQRTEQGDSAMYLCASSLPGAGGNEQFFGPGTRLTVL.

Only a few counts were recorded for this clone. The chain is built from TRBV11-2 and TRBJ1-2; unclear D gene. CDR1 and CDR2 (germline): SGHAT, FQNNGV. CDR3 size: 13 residues. V dropped 5 bases and J dropped 4 bases, with 11 bases sitting between them. The CDR3, as DNA: TGTGCCAGCAGCCCAGGAGGCGGCTATGGCTACACCTTC. Its translation is CASSPGGGYGYTF.

The chain carries TRBV6-1 and TRBJ2-7; TRBD2 agrees at 14 bases. The CDR3 has 16 amino acids. In germline, CDR1 is MNHNS, CDR2 SASEGT. J was trimmed by 1 base and V by 3 bases; bases with no gene match: 2. The CDR3 region is CASSEGLAGESYEQYV. The DNA for the CDR3 is TGTGCCAGCAGTGAGGGACTAGCGGGAGAGTCCTACGAGCAGTACGTC.

V and J are TRBV19 and TRBJ1-2, with 9 bases fitting TRBD1. There are 13 residues in the CDR3. CDR1 LNHDA and CDR2 SQIVND come from the germline V gene (reference sequence). Losses at the gene ends were 9 bases for V and 5 bases for J; bases not matched to a gene: 7. Here the CDR3 DNA reads TGTGCCAGCGCCCAGGGACAGGGTTATGGCTACACCTTC. This encodes CASAQGQGYGYTF.

V and J are TRBV10-3 and TRBJ1-2; tentative D call: TRBD1 (5 bases). The germline CDR1 and CDR2 sequences are ENHRY and SYGVKD. The V and J ends lost 7 bases and 8 bases respectively, with 26 bases between them. The CDR3 has 16 residues. Written as DNA, the CDR3 is TGTGCCATCACCCCTCAGGGTCACCCGCCAGGGCGCGGCTACACCTTC. Translating it yields CAITPQGHPPGRGYTF.

J is TRBJ1-4 and V is TRBV5-4; D is undetermined. The CDR3 is 17 amino acids. V was shortened by 0 bases and J by 0 bases, with 12 bases between the two germline ends. CDR1 is SGHNT and CDR2 is YYREEE in the germline V gene (reference sequence). CDR3: CASSLGPVGATNEKLFF. The CDR3 DNA follows: TGTGCCAGCAGCTTGGGCCCGGTGGGCGCAACTAATGAAAAACTGTTTTTT.

The V and J genes are TRBV5-4 and TRBJ2-2, with TRBD2 matching over 12 bases. Germline V gives CDR1 SGHNT, CDR2 YYREEE (reference sequence). The CDR3 covers 17 residues. Trimming took 4 bases from V and 4 from J; bases not matched to a gene: 8. The CDR3 spells CASSRTSGTVGTGELFF. The CDR3 coding sequence is TGTGCCAGCAGCCGGACTAGCGGGACGGTGGGCACCGGGGAGCTGTTTTTT.

The J gene is TRBJ2-1, the V gene TRBV9; TRBD2 agrees at 9 bases. Germline V gene lookup returns CDR1 SGDLS and CDR2 YYNGEE. V was pared by 0 bases and J by 5 bases, with 9 bases of the junction left unmatched. The CDR3 loop spans 17 amino acids. CDR3 in DNA: TGTGCCAGCAGCGTAGGGGGGGGCCTAGCGGGGCACAATGAGCAGTTCTTC. Protein: CASSVGGGLAGHNEQFF.

This clone was observed once. The rearrangement links TRBV7-3 to TRBJ2-7; a weak D match, TRBD2 (6 bases). V was clipped by 0 bases and J by 3 bases, with 9 bases between them. The CDR3 has 14 residues. CDR1 and CDR2 (germline): SGHTA, FQGTGA. The CDR3 loop is CASSLTASDYEQYF. Written as DNA, the CDR3 is TGTGCCAGCAGCTTAACCGCTAGCGACTACGAGCAGTACTTC. Full variable domain (remainder filled in from reference TRBV7-3 and TRBJ2-7): GAGVSQTPSNKVTEKGKYVELRCDPISGHTALYWYRQSLGQGPEFLIYFQGTGAADDSGLPNDRFFAVRPEGSVSTLKIQRTERGDSAVYLCASSLTASDYEQYFGPGTRLTVT.

This sequence joins TRBV9 and TRBJ2-1; TRBD2 agrees at 10 bases. V lost 4 bases and J lost 0; bases outside the gene matches: 4. Germline V lookup: CDR1 SGDLS, CDR2 YYNGEE. CDR3 size: 16 residues. CDR3 nucleotide sequence: TGTGCCAGCAGCCGAACTAGCGGGATCTCCTACAATGAGCAGTTCTTC. Amino acids: CASSRTSGISYNEQFF.